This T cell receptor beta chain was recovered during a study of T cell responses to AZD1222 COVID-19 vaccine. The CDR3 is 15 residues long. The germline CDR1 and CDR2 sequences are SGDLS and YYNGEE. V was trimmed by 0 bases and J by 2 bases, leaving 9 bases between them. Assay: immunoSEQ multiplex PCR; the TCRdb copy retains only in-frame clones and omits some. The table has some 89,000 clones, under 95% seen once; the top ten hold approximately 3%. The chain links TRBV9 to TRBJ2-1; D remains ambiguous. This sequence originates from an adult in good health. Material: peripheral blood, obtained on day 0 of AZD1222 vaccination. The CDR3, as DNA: TGTGCCAGCAGCGTAGAGATGGGTCCCTACAATGAGCAGTTCTTC. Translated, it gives CASSVEMGPYNEQFF.